The rows below give T cell receptor beta chains drawn from one sample of a study of blood T cell repertoires in COVID-19. Clones were sequenced by immunoSEQ multiplex PCR, and TCRdb holds only the in-frame ones, with some missing. The table records more than 200,000 clones, approximately 87% of them present only once. The sample comprised peripheral blood. The receptors originated from a woman aged 70-85 years with active or convalescent COVID-19. CDR3s include the opening cysteine and the closing phenylalanine or tryptophan. A D gene is named only where the DNA matches it firmly. Size values are once, few and many counts, or a class for expanded clones, and some rows have none.

d_call,clone_size,v_call,j_call,cdr3_nt,cdr3_aa
.,.,TRBV6-5,TRBJ1-1,TGTGCCAGCAGTTGGGGACACCAGAACACTGAAGCTTTCTTT,CASSWGHQNTEAFF
.,.,TRBV7-2,TRBJ2-3,TGTGCCAGCAGCCCCCTGTCGGGGACAGATACGCAGTATTTT,CASSPLSGTDTQYF
TRBD2,.,TRBV14,TRBJ2-3,TGTGCCAGCAGCCAAGACGGGGGGGCCGGCACAGATACGCAGTATTTT,CASSQDGGAGTDTQYF
TRBD1,.,TRBV5-1,TRBJ1-2,TGCGCCAGCAGCTTAAAAGGACAGGCGAGCTATGGCTACACCTTC,CASSLKGQASYGYTF
.,.,TRBV7-3,TRBJ2-2,TGTGCCAGCAGCTTACGAGCCACTGCACCCGGGGAGCTGTTTTTT,CASSLRATAPGELFF
.,few,TRBV30,TRBJ2-3,TGTGCCTGGAGGGGCCCGTCCACAGATACGCAGTATTTT,CAWRGPSTDTQYF
TRBD2,.,TRBV11-3,TRBJ2-5,TGTGCCAGCAGCCCCGGGACTAGCGCACTTCAAGAGACCCAGTACTTC,CASSPGTSALQETQYF
.,.,TRBV12-5,TRBJ1-2,TGTGCTAGGCGCGGGGATGGCTACACCTTC,CARRGDGYTF
TRBD1,.,TRBV11-3,TRBJ2-7,TGTGCCAGCAGCCGGACAGGGGGGGACTACGAGCAGTACTTC,CASSRTGGDYEQYF
.,.,TRBV18,TRBJ1-2,TGTGCCAGCTCCCCGGGGGAGGAAGTCTATGGCTACACCTTC,CASSPGEEVYGYTF
TRBD2,.,TRBV13,TRBJ2-7,TGTGCCAGCAGCTTAGGTGGCGGGAGGGCCGACGAGCAGTACTTC,CASSLGGGRADEQYF
.,.,TRBV7-8,TRBJ2-7,TGTGCCAGCAGCTTAGGACCGACTTTGGCGGGGTACGAGCAGTACTTC,CASSLGPTLAGYEQYF
TRBD1,.,TRBV3-1/TRBV3-2,TRBJ1-2,TGTGCCAGCAGCCAAGGGGCAGGGGGCGGCTATGGCTACACCTTC,CASSQGAGGGYGYTF
TRBD1,.,TRBV6-6,TRBJ1-5,TGTGCCAGCATCAGGGGGGCAGGACAGCCCCAGCATTTT,CASIRGAGQPQHF
.,.,TRBV4-1,TRBJ1-2,TGCGCCAGCAGCCAAGATGAAGGAACTATGGTAGGCTACACCTTC,CASSQDEGTMVGYTF
.,once,TRBV3-1/TRBV3-2,TRBJ1-6,TGTGCCAGCAGCCAAGAGGGGGGGGGAGGGATTTCACCCCTCCACTTT,CASSQEGGGGISPLHF
.,.,TRBV7-9,TRBJ2-4,TGTGCCAGCAGCCACCCTTCAGGAAACATAGCCAAAAACATTCAGTACTTC,CASSHPSGNIAKNIQYF
.,.,TRBV27,TRBJ2-7,TGTGCCAGCAGCCCAGGCAGCGGTTCCTACGAGCAGTACTTC,CASSPGSGSYEQYF
TRBD1,few,TRBV7-9,TRBJ1-6,TGTGCCAGCAGCCAGTTCGCAGGGGGCGATTCACCCCTCCACTTT,CASSQFAGGDSPLHF
TRBD1,.,TRBV30,TRBJ1-4,TGTGCCTGGAGCGACCTGACAGGGAGGAAGGCAACTAATGAAAAACTGTTTTTT,CAWSDLTGRKATNEKLFF